The 15 T cell receptor beta chains presented below share a single source sample, sequenced in a study of cytomegalovirus exposure and HLA in healthy donors. Measured with immunoSEQ multiplex PCR; TCRdb has only the in-frame clones, and not every one. Of about 140,000 clones listed, 91% are singletons. Sequenced input: PBMCs. The receptor source for this set is a man in his late teens or twenties in good health and CMV-seronegative.

The genes are TRBV19 and TRBJ2-3; 11 nucleotides agree with TRBD1. Germline V gene lookup returns CDR1 LNHDA and CDR2 SQIVND (reference sequence). The CDR3 sequence is 15 residues long. V lost 3 bases and J lost 5; bases outside the gene matches: 4. CDR3 amino acids: CASSIRTGGLDTQYF. The CDR3 DNA reads as TGTGCCAGTAGTATCCGGACAGGGGGCCTAGATACGCAGTATTTT.

V and J are TRBV2 and TRBJ1-2; 7 nucleotides match TRBD1. Per the germline V gene, CDR1 is SNHLY and CDR2 is FYNNEI. There are 13 residues in the CDR3. V lost 6 bases and J lost 4; bases outside the gene matches: 5. CDR3 sequence reads: CASRDTGVYGYTF. The CDR3, as DNA: TGTGCCAGCAGGGACACAGGGGTCTATGGCTACACCTTC.

A few counts support this clone. The chain employs TRBV10-2 and TRBJ1-4, with a possible D match to TRBD1 (6 bases). Trimming took 3 bases from V and 5 from J, leaving 10 bases between them. This CDR3 has 14 amino acids. Germline V gene data show CDR1 as WSHSY and CDR2 as SAAADI. The CDR3 is CASSDLQGNEKLFF. CDR3 DNA: TGCGCCAGCAGTGACTTACAGGGAAATGAAAAACTGTTTTTT.

This chain links TRBV9 with TRBJ2-4, with D tentatively TRBD2 (6 bases). CDR1 and CDR2 from the germline V gene are SGDLS and YYNGEE. The CDR3 is 14 residues long. Trimming stripped 0 bases from V and 6 bases from J, with 10 bases between. The CDR3 DNA follows: TGTGCCAGCAGCGTAGATGGAGGGACAAACATTCAGTACTTC. It codes for CASSVDGGTNIQYF.

V gene TRBV6-5 combines with J gene TRBJ2-2, with D hard to call. The CDR3 totals 12 residues. The germline CDR1 and CDR2 sequences are MNHEY and SVGAGI. V was shortened by 8 bases and J by 4 bases, with 8 bases between the two germline ends. The CDR3 loop is CASSTLTGELFF. The CDR3 DNA reads TGTGCCAGCTCGACTCTCACCGGGGAGCTGTTTTTT.

The V gene is TRBV25-1, the J gene TRBJ2-7, with D possibly matching TRBD2 (6 bases). Trimming cost V 1 base and J 4 bases, with 8 bases left between them. Germline CDR1 MGHDK, CDR2 SYGVNS. This CDR3 is built from 13 residues. CDR3 nucleotides: TGTGCCAGCAGTGAATCAGGAGGGTACGAGCAGTACGTC. Amino acid sequence: CASSESGGYEQYV.

The rearrangement uses TRBV9 and TRBJ1-3, with a tentative D call TRBD1 (5 bases). The CDR3 is 15 amino acids. Germline V lookup: CDR1 SGDLS, CDR2 YYNGEE. The germline V and J ends were trimmed by 0 bases and 0 bases, with 7 bases remaining between them. The CDR3 nucleotides are TGTGCCAGCAGCGTAGGGGGCCCCTCTGGAAACACCATATATTTT. Its translation is CASSVGGPSGNTIYF.

The chain recombines TRBV5-6 with TRBJ2-5; TRBD1 matches 8 bases. The V gene end was trimmed by 4 bases and the J gene end by 6 bases; junction bases not matched to a gene: 8. Germline V lookup: CDR1 SGHDT, CDR2 YYEEEE. This CDR3 has 14 amino acids. The CDR3 nucleotides read TGTGCCAGCAGCCTGGCAGGGGGCGTAAAGACCCAGTACTTC. Translating gives CASSLAGGVKTQYF.

The chain has TRBV2 and TRBJ2-5, with 7 positions matching TRBD1. The CDR3 has 15 amino acids. V was clipped by 6 bases and J by 2 bases; unmatched bases: 9. Germline V CDR1 and CDR2: SNHLY, FYNNEI. CDR3 sequence: CASRGYRGGQETQYF. CDR3 in DNA: TGTGCCAGCAGGGGGTACAGGGGCGGACAAGAGACCCAGTACTTC.

This clone was found a few times. This chain connects TRBV19 to TRBJ1-2, with D perhaps TRBD1 (6 bases). This CDR3 has 12 amino acids. Trimming pared 4 bases from V and 7 bases from J, leaving 10 bases between. The germline CDR1 and CDR2 sequences are LNHDA and SQIVND (reference sequence). CDR3 nucleotide sequence: TGTGCCAGTAGTACCCACAGGGCTGGCTACACCTTC. Amino acid sequence: CASSTHRAGYTF.

The chain joins TRBV9 to TRBJ2-1; 8 nucleotides agree with TRBD2. The CDR3 is 15 residues long. V was pared by 0 bases and J by 4 bases, with 3 bases of the junction left unmatched. Looked up from germline, CDR1 is SGDLS and CDR2 is YYNGEE. The CDR3 here is CASSVAGGGYNEQFF. CDR3 nucleotide sequence: TGTGCCAGCAGCGTAGCGGGAGGGGGGTACAATGAGCAGTTCTTC.

The V and J genes are TRBV27 and TRBJ1-1; D may be TRBD1 (5 bases). V was shortened by 6 bases and J by 4 bases, with 18 bases between the two germline ends. The CDR3 is 15 residues long. Germline V gives CDR1 MNHEY, CDR2 SMNVEV (reference sequence). The CDR3 DNA reads TGTGCCAGCAGCCACAAAACAGGAGAGGTCACTGAAGCTTTCTTT. Residues: CASSHKTGEVTEAFF.

The CDR3, as DNA: TGTGCCAGCAGCTCCGGGACAGCTTCTTCTAACTATGGCTACACCTTC. Translating it yields CASSSGTASSNYGYTF. V usage is TRBV7-9 and J usage is TRBJ1-2, with 7 bases identical to TRBD1. Trimming cost V 4 bases and J 0 bases; bases outside gene matches: 8. This CDR3 comprises 16 residues. The germline gives CDR1 SEHNR, CDR2 FQNEAQ (reference sequence).

The J gene is TRBJ2-1, the V gene TRBV5-1; D is unclear. Trimming shortened V by 5 bases and J by 0 bases, and 9 bases separated the two germline ends. CDR3 size: 14 residues. CDR1 and CDR2 (germline): SGHRS, YFSETQ. The CDR3 nucleotides are TGCGCCAGCAGGTCGGCTAGCTCCTACAATGAGCAGTTCTTC. It specifies CASRSASSYNEQFF.

This clone was counted a single time. The gene calls are TRBV19 and TRBJ2-2, with D perhaps TRBD2 (5 bases). CDR3 length equals 15 residues. Per the germline V gene, CDR1 is LNHDA and CDR2 is SQIVND (reference sequence). The V gene lost 6 bases and the J gene lost 6 bases, with 17 bases spanning the gap. CDR3 coding DNA: TGTGCCAGTAGGGCACTAGTCGGGCGACCCGGGGAGCTGTTTTTT. Protein: CASRALVGRPGELFF.